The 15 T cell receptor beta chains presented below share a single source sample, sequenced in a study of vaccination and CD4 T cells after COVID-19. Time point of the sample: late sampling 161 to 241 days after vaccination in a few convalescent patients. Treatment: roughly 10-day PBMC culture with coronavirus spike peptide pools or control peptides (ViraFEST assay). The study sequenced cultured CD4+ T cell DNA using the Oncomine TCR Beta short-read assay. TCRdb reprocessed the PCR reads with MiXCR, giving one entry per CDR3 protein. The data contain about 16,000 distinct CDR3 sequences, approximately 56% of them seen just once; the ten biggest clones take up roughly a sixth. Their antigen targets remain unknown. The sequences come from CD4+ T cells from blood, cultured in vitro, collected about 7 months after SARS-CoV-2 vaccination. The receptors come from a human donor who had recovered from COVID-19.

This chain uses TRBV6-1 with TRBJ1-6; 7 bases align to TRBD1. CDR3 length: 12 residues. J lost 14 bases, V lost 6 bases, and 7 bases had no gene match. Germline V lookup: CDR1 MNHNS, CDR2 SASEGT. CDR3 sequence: CASRGTDGSLHF. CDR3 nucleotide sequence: TGTGCCAGCAGGGGGACAGACGGGTCCCTCCACTTT.

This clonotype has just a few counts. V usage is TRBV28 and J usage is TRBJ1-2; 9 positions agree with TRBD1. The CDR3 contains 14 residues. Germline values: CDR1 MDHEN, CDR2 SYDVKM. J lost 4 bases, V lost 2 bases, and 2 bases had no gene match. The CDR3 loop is CASSLLGQGYGYTF. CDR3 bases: TGTGCCAGCAGTTTACTGGGACAGGGCTATGGCTACACCTTC.

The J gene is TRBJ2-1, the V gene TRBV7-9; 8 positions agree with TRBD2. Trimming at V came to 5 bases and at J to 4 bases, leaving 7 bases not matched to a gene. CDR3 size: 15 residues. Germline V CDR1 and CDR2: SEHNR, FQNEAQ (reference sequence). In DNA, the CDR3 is TGTGCCAGCAGCAGGCGGGGGGCGACTTACAATGAGCAGTTCTTC. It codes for CASSRRGATYNEQFF.

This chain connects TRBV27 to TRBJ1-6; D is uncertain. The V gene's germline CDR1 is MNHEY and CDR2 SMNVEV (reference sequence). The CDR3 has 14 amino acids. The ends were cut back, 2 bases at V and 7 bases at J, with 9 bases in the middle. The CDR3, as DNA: TGTGCCAGCAGTTTAGAGCGTCGGAATTCACCCCTCCACTTT. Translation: CASSLERRNSPLHF.

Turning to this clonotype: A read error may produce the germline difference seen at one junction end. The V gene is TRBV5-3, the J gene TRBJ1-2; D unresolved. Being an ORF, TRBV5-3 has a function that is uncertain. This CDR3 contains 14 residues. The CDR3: CASSLYQINYGYTF. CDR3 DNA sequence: TGTGCCAGCAGCTTGTACCAGATTAACTATGGCTACACCTTC.

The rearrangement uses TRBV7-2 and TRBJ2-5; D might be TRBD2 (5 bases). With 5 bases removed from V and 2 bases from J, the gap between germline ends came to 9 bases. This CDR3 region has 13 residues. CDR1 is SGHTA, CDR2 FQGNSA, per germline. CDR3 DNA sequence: TGTGCCAGCAGCCCGACTACTCAAGAGACCCAGTACTTC. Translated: CASSPTTQETQYF.

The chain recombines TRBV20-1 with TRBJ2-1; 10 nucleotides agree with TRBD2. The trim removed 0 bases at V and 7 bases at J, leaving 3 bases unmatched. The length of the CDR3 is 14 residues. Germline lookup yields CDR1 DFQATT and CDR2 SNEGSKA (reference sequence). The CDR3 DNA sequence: TGCAGTGCTAGAGAGCTTAGCGGGAGGAATGAGCAGTTCTTC. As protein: CSARELSGRNEQFF.

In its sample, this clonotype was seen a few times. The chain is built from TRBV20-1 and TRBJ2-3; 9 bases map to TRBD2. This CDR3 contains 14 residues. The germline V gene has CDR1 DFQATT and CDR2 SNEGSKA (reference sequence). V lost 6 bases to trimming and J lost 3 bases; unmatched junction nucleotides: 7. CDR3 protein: CSAPRLADTDTQYF. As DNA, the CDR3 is TGCAGTGCGCCCAGACTAGCGGATACAGATACGCAGTATTTT.

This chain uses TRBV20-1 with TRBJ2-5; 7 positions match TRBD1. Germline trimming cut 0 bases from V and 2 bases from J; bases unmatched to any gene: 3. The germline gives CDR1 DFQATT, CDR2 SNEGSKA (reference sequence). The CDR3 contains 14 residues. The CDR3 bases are TGCAGTGCTAGAGACCGCAGGGGGCAAGAGACCCAGTACTTC. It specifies CSARDRRGQETQYF.

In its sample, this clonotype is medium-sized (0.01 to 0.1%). The CDR3 region has the DNA TGTGCCAGCAGCCTTCAAGGAGGTGGTTCACCCCTCCACTTT. This translates into CASSLQGGGSPLHF. The chain joins TRBV14 to TRBJ1-6; D is unclear. CDR1 is SGHDN and CDR2 is FVKESK in the germline V gene. This CDR3 comprises 14 residues. V shed 4 bases and J shed 9 bases, with 13 bases lying between them.

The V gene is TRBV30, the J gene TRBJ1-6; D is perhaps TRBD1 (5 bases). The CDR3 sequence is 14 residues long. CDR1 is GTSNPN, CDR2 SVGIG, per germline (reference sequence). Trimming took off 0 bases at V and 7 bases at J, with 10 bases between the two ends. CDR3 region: CAWSVTGGNSPLHF. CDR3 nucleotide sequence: TGTGCCTGGAGTGTAACTGGGGGGAATTCACCCCTCCACTTT. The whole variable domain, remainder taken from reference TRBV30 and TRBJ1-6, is SQTIHQWPATLVQPVGSPLSLECTVEGTSNPNLYWYRQAAGRGLQLLFYSVGIGQISSEVPQNLSASRPQDRQFILSSKKLLLSDSGFYLCAWSVTGGNSPLHFGNGTRLTVT.

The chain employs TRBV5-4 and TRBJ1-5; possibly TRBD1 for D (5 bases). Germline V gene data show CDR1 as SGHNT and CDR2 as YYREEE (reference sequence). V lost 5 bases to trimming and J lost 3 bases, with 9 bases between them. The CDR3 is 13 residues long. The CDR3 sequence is CASSLDTNQPQHF. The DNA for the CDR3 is TGTGCCAGCAGTCTGGACACCAATCAGCCCCAGCATTTT.

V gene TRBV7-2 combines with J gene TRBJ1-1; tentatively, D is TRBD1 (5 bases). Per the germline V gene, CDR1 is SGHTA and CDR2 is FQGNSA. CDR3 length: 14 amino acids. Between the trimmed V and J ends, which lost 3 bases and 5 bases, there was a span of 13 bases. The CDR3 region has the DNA TGTGCCAGCAGCTTTGTCCAGGGTGGAACTGAAGCTTTCTTT. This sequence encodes CASSFVQGGTEAFF. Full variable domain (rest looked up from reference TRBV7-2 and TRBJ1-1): GAGVSQSPSNKVTEKGKDVELRCDPISGHTALYWYRQSLGQGLEFLIYFQGNSAPDKSGLPSDRFSAERTGGSVSTLTIQRTQQEDSAVYLCASSFVQGGTEAFFGQGTRLTVV.

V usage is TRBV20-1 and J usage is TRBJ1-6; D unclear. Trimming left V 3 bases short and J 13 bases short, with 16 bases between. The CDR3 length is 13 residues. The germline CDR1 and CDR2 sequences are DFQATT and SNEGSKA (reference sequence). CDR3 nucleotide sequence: TGCAGTGCTAGCAGTAGGGTAGGAGGGCCCCTCCACTTT. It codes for CSASSRVGGPLHF.

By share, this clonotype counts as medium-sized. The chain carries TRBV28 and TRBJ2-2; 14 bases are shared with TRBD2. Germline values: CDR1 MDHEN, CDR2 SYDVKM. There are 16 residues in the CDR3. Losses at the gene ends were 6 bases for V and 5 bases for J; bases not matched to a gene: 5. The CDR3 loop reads CASRRGLAGVTGELFF. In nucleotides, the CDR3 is TGTGCCAGCAGAAGGGGACTAGCGGGAGTTACCGGGGAGCTGTTTTTT.